The 25 T cell receptor beta chains given below trace back to one sample, sequenced in a study of OX40 agonist ivuxolimab in advanced cancers. Measured with immunoSEQ multiplex PCR; TCRdb has only the in-frame clones, and not every one. Of 10,000 to 11,000 clones listed, roughly 80% were seen once; the top ten hold approximately 36%. The sequenced sample was CD4+ or CD8+ T cells sorted from blood, obtained in a trial of the OX40 agonist ivuxolimab. The receptors were sampled from an adult with an advanced solid tumor such as melanoma, head and neck, liver or kidney cancer.

This clone was counted a few times. CDR3 residues: CASSPNRDTGTRIYGYTF. CDR3 coding DNA: TGTGCCAGCAGTCCTAACCGGGACACTGGGACCCGAATTTATGGCTACACCTTC. The V gene is TRBV7-6, the J gene TRBJ1-2, with D maybe TRBD1 (6 bases). The V end was cut by 6 bases, the J end by 5 bases, with 28 bases between. CDR1 SGHVS and CDR2 FNYEAQ come from the germline V gene. This CDR3 region has 18 residues.

This chain joins TRBV7-8 and TRBJ2-5; D is unclear. Germline loops: CDR1 SGHVS, CDR2 FQNEAQ. Trimming took off 5 bases at V and 3 bases at J, with 16 bases between the two ends. This CDR3 is 15 amino acids long. CDR3 amino acids: CASSLRLGREETQYF. The CDR3 bases are TGTGCCAGCAGCCTAAGGCTGGGTAGGGAAGAGACCCAGTACTTC.

The chain is built from TRBV7-8 and TRBJ2-7; 7 bases align to TRBD1. Germline values: CDR1 SGHVS, CDR2 FQNEAQ. The CDR3 extends over 15 amino acids. Losses at the gene ends were 4 bases for V and 5 bases for J; bases not matched to a gene: 11. CDR3 loop: CASSSPVRDSHEQYF. The CDR3 DNA reads TGTGCCAGCAGCTCGCCAGTCCGGGACAGCCACGAGCAGTACTTC.

V and J are TRBV7-8 and TRBJ2-1; D gene uncertain. Germline CDR1 and CDR2: SGHVS and FQNEAQ. The CDR3 extends over 13 amino acids. The V and J ends lost 1 base and 7 bases respectively, with 8 bases between them. CDR3 amino acids: CASSLEYRNEQFF. The DNA for the CDR3 is TGTGCCAGCAGCTTAGAGTACCGAAATGAGCAGTTCTTC.

This sequence joins TRBV6-1 and TRBJ1-1; the D gene is possibly TRBD1 (5 bases). This CDR3 has 13 residues. The ends were cut back, 6 bases at V and 6 bases at J, with 14 bases in the middle. Germline V gene data show CDR1 as MNHNS and CDR2 as SASEGT. CDR3 sequence reads: CASSLAPGAEAFF. The CDR3, as DNA: TGTGCCAGCAGCCTTGCACCGGGGGCTGAAGCTTTCTTT.

V and J are TRBV6-5 and TRBJ2-3; 10 nucleotides align to TRBD2. Germline V gene data show CDR1 as MNHEY and CDR2 as SVGAGI. There are 15 residues in the CDR3. The J segment lost 6 bases and the V segment lost 4 bases, leaving 7 bases of the junction unmatched. The CDR3 protein is CASSLASGSLDTQYF. The DNA of the CDR3 is TGTGCCAGCAGTTTGGCTAGCGGGAGTTTGGATACGCAGTATTTT.

In its sample, this clone was seen a few times. CDR3 sequence: CASSQDRAGPRGEQYF. DNA for the CDR3: TGCGCCAGCAGCCAAGATCGAGCGGGCCCTCGGGGCGAGCAGTACTTC. The rearrangement joins TRBV4-3 to TRBJ2-7, with a tentative D call TRBD2 (6 bases). Germline V gene sequence: CDR1 LGHNA, CDR2 YSLEER. This CDR3 is 16 amino acids long. Trimming removed 0 bases at V and 6 bases at J, with 18 bases between.

The rearrangement links TRBV9 to TRBJ1-4, with D unresolved. V was trimmed by 4 bases and J by 0 bases, leaving 10 bases between them. Germline values: CDR1 SGDLS, CDR2 YYNGEE. This CDR3 has 15 amino acids. CDR3 in amino acids: CASSPPDATNEKLFF. The CDR3, as DNA: TGTGCCAGCAGCCCACCGGACGCAACTAATGAAAAACTGTTTTTT. Full variable domain (remainder filled in from reference TRBV9 and TRBJ1-4): DSGVTQTPKHLITATGQRVTLRCSPRSGDLSVYWYQQSLDQGLQFLIQYYNGEERAKGNILERFSAQQFPDLHSELNLSSLELGDSALYFCASSPPDATNEKLFFGSGTQLSVL.

J is TRBJ2-7 and V is TRBV28; 10 nucleotides align to TRBD1. This CDR3 has 14 amino acids. With V trimmed by 4 bases and J by 7 bases, 7 bases remained unmatched. From germline, CDR1 is MDHEN and CDR2 SYDVKM. The CDR3 DNA is TGTGCCAGCAGTTGGGGACAGGGGTTAGGAGAGCAGTACTTC. This codes for CASSWGQGLGEQYF.

The chain is built from TRBV7-9 and TRBJ2-7, with 7 bases lining up with TRBD1. The V segment lost 10 bases and the J segment 1 base; nucleotides outside the gene matches: 10. CDR1 and CDR2 from the germline V gene are SEHNR and FQNEAQ (reference sequence). The CDR3 runs 14 residues. The CDR3 loop is CATEDREGSYEQYF. In nucleotides, the CDR3 is TGTGCCACTGAAGACAGGGAAGGTTCCTACGAGCAGTACTTC.

The V gene is TRBV6-1, the J gene TRBJ2-2, with TRBD1 matching 9 bases. With V trimmed by 6 bases and J by 1 base, 3 bases remained unmatched. This CDR3 contains 15 residues. Germline loops: CDR1 MNHNS, CDR2 SASEGT. CDR3 protein: CASRPGQGNTGELFF. The CDR3 region has the DNA TGTGCCAGCAGGCCGGGACAGGGGAACACCGGGGAGCTGTTTTTT.

This clone has more than one count but fewer than ten. V and J are TRBV19 and TRBJ2-7; D possibly matches TRBD1 or TRBD2 (5 bases each). V was clipped by 6 bases and J by 6 bases, with 21 bases between them. The CDR3 loop spans 15 amino acids. Germline V CDR1 and CDR2: LNHDA, SQIVND (reference sequence). The CDR3 DNA follows: TGTGCCAGTAGCTGGAAGGGGAGTGGGGCCGGCGAGCAGTACTTC. This gives the protein CASSWKGSGAGEQYF.

This clone was seen more than once but under ten times. The chain links TRBV27 to TRBJ2-7; 12 nucleotides align to TRBD2. J gave up 4 bases and V 1 base, and 14 bases lay outside the gene matches. From germline, CDR1 is MNHEY and CDR2 SMNVEV (reference sequence). The CDR3 spans 19 residues. CDR3 in DNA: TGTGCCAGCAGTTTATGTCCAGTCCCGGCTAGCGGGAGGGAGTACGAGCAGTACTTC. Amino acid sequence: CASSLCPVPASGREYEQYF.

The V gene is TRBV2, the J gene TRBJ2-1; the match to TRBD1 covers 7 bases. Germline CDR1 SNHLY, CDR2 FYNNEI. The CDR3 contains 15 residues. The V gene end was trimmed by 5 bases and the J gene end by 10 bases; junction bases not matched to a gene: 14. CDR3 sequence reads: CASSSGQVAPQEQFF. The CDR3, as DNA: TGTGCCAGCAGTTCCGGACAGGTGGCGCCTCAGGAGCAGTTCTTC.

The chain uses TRBV11-2 and TRBJ2-2; D call uncertain. The CDR3 length is 14 residues. The V gene's germline CDR1 is SGHAT and CDR2 FQNNGV. Trimming pared 5 bases from V and 1 base from J, leaving 8 bases between. CDR3 amino acids: CASSRKGNTGELFF. CDR3 coding DNA: TGTGCCAGCAGCCGGAAAGGGAACACCGGGGAGCTGTTTTTT.

The chain carries TRBV27 and TRBJ2-7, with a possible D match to TRBD2 (7 bases). The CDR3 runs to 15 residues. CDR1 is MNHEY and CDR2 is SMNVEV in the germline V gene (reference sequence). V was trimmed by 5 bases and J by 3 bases, leaving 17 bases between them. The DNA of the CDR3 is TGTGCCAGCAGTCAAAGGGGGGGGCTCAACTACGAGCAGTACTTC. As protein: CASSQRGGLNYEQYF.

The chain combines TRBV7-6 with TRBJ2-3; D may be TRBD1 (5 bases). CDR1 is SGHVS, CDR2 FNYEAQ, per germline. V gave up 10 bases and J gave up 1 base, with 15 bases separating them. CDR3 length equals 14 residues. The CDR3 is CATHGQGGTDTQYF. Written as DNA, the CDR3 is TGTGCCACCCACGGACAAGGCGGCACAGATACGCAGTATTTT.

The chain joins TRBV6-1 to TRBJ1-5; D unresolved. The CDR3 has 13 amino acids. Germline V gene lookup returns CDR1 MNHNS and CDR2 SASEGT. Trimming took 0 bases from V and 12 from J, leaving 12 bases between them. The chain's CDR3 is CASSEAAGKLQHF. The CDR3 nucleotides read TGTGCCAGCAGTGAAGCGGCGGGGAAACTCCAGCATTTT.

V gene TRBV7-9 combines with J gene TRBJ1-2; tentatively, D is TRBD1 (6 bases). Germline assignment: CDR1 SEHNR and CDR2 FQNEAQ (reference sequence). Trimming shortened V by 2 bases and J by 4 bases, and 11 bases separated the two germline ends. The CDR3 loop spans 14 amino acids. The CDR3 sequence is CASSLQGGVYGYTF. DNA for the CDR3: TGTGCCAGCAGCTTACAAGGGGGGGTCTATGGCTACACCTTC.

The chain carries TRBV2 and TRBJ2-6; no clear D gene. This CDR3 comprises 15 residues. CDR1 is SNHLY and CDR2 is FYNNEI in the germline V gene. Between the trimmed V and J ends, which lost 3 bases and 0 bases, there was a span of 6 bases. CDR3 sequence reads: CASSDSSSGANVLTF. CDR3 sequence (DNA): TGTGCCAGCAGTGACAGTAGCTCTGGGGCCAACGTCCTGACTTTC.

The V gene is TRBV7-6, the J gene TRBJ1-1; D is undetermined. The germline V gene encodes CDR1 SGHVS and CDR2 FNYEAQ. The V end was cut by 5 bases, the J end by 2 bases, with 18 bases between. The CDR3 runs 16 residues. DNA of the CDR3: TGTGCCAGCAGCCCTATGGCCCTCCCTCACAACACTGAAGCTTTCTTT. Translation gives CASSPMALPHNTEAFF. Full variable domain (remainder filled in from reference TRBV7-6 and TRBJ1-1): GAGVSQSPRYKVTKRGQDVALRCDPISGHVSLYWYRQALGQGPEFLTYFNYEAQQDKSGLPNDRFSAERPEGSISTLTIQRTEQRDSAMYRCASSPMALPHNTEAFFGQGTRLTVV.

The rearrangement links TRBV27 to TRBJ2-7; no clear D gene. V lost 8 bases to trimming and J lost 4 bases, with 6 bases between them. This CDR3 spans 10 amino acids. Germline V gene data show CDR1 as MNHEY and CDR2 as SMNVEV (reference sequence). This CDR3 reads CASGPYEQYF. The CDR3 DNA reads TGTGCCAGCGGACCGTACGAGCAGTACTTC.

The CDR3 sequence is CASSYSGGTDTQYF. CDR3 nucleotides: TGTGCCAGCAGTTACAGCGGGGGTACAGATACGCAGTATTTT. The V call is TRBV6-5, the J call TRBJ2-3, with 8 bases that match TRBD2. V lost 2 bases to trimming and J lost 3 bases; unmatched junction nucleotides: 1. There are 14 residues in the CDR3. Looked up from germline, CDR1 is MNHEY and CDR2 is SVGAGI.

The chain has TRBV11-2 and TRBJ1-2; D is uncertain. V lost 1 base and J 1 base, leaving 4 bases between the germline ends. This CDR3 region has 13 residues. Per germline, CDR1 SGHAT and CDR2 FQNNGV. The CDR3, as DNA: TGTGCCAGCAGCTTAGGGATTAACTATGGCTACACCTTC. This encodes CASSLGINYGYTF.

This clone is termed medium-sized. This chain links TRBV7-9 with TRBJ1-1; 7 nucleotides line up with TRBD1. J gave up 2 bases and V 8 bases, and 8 bases lay outside the gene matches. Germline V gene sequence: CDR1 SEHNR, CDR2 FQNEAQ (reference sequence). CDR3 length equals 14 residues. The CDR3 spells CASSQQGSNTEAFF. The DNA of the CDR3 is TGTGCCAGCTCCCAACAGGGGTCCAACACTGAAGCTTTCTTT. Together with reference TRBV7-9 and TRBJ1-1, the CDR3 gives the full variable domain: DTGVSQNPRHKITKRGQNVTFRCDPISEHNRLYWYRQTLGQGPEFLTYFQNEAQLEKSRLLSDRFSAERPKGSFSTLEIQRTEQGDSAMYLCASSQQGSNTEAFFGQGTRLTVV.